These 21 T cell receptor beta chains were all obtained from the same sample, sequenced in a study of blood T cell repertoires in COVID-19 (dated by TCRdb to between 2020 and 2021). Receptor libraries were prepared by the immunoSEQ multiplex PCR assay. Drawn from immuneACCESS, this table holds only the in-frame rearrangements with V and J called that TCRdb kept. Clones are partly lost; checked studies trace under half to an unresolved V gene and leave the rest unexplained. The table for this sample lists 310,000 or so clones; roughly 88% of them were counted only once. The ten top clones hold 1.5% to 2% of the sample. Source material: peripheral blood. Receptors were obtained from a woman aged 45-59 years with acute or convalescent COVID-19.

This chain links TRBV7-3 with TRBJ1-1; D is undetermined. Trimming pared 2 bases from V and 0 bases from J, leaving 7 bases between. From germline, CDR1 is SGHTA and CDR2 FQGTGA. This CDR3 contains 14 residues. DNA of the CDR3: TGTGCCAGCAGCTTAGGTCCGGTGAACACTGAAGCTTTCTTT. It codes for CASSLGPVNTEAFF.

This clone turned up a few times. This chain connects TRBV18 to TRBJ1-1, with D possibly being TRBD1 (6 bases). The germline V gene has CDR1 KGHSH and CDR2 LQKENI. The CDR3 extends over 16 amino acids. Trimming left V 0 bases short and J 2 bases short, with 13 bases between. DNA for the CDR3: TGTGCCAGCTCACCACCGAAGGGGGTCGAAAACACTGAAGCTTTCTTT. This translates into CASSPPKGVENTEAFF.

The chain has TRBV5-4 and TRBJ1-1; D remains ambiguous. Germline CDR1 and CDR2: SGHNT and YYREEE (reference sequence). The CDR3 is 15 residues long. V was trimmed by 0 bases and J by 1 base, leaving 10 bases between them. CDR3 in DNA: TGTGCCAGCAGCTTGGCCATCCGAGGGAACACTGAAGCTTTCTTT. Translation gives CASSLAIRGNTEAFF.

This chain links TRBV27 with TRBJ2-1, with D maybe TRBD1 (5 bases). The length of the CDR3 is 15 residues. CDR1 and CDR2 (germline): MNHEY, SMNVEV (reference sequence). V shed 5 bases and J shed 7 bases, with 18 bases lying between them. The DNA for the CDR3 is TGTGCCAGCAGTCCGACCCAGGGTTTGGAGAATGAGCAGTTCTTC. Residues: CASSPTQGLENEQFF.

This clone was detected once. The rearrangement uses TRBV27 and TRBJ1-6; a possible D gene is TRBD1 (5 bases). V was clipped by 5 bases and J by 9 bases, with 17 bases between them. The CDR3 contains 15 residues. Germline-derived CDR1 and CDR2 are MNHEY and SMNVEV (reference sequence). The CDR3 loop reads CASSPPGVGSSPLHF. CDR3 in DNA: TGTGCCAGCAGTCCCCCGGGGGTTGGTAGTTCACCCCTCCACTTT.

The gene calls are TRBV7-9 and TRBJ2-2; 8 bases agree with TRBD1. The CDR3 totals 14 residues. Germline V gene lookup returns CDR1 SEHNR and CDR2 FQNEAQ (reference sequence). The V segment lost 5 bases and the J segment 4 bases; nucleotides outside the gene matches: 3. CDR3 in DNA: TGTGCCAGCAGCCAAGGACAGGGCACCGGGGAGCTGTTTTTT. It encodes CASSQGQGTGELFF. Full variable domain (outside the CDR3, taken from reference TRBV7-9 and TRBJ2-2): DTGVSQNPRHKITKRGQNVTFRCDPISEHNRLYWYRQTLGQGPEFLTYFQNEAQLEKSRLLSDRFSAERPKGSFSTLEIQRTEQGDSAMYLCASSQGQGTGELFFGEGSRLTVL.

Written as DNA, the CDR3 is TGTGCCACCAGCAGATATCCGGGACAGGGGTTTTTATCTGGGGCCAACGTCCTGACTTTC. Its translation is CATSRYPGQGFLSGANVLTF. The chain has TRBV15 and TRBJ2-6, with TRBD1 matching over 10 bases. V lost 2 bases and J lost 1; bases outside the gene matches: 11. CDR3 length: 20 amino acids. Germline assignment: CDR1 LNHNV and CDR2 YYDKDF (reference sequence).

The CDR3 nucleotides read TGTGCCAGCAGCTTAGTCGTGGCCCAGGGGAGAGCTAACTATGGCTACACCTTC. Residues: CASSLVVAQGRANYGYTF. The V gene is TRBV7-2, the J gene TRBJ1-2; TRBD1 is a possible D gene (6 bases). V was shortened by 1 base and J by 0 bases, with 18 bases between the two germline ends. CDR1 is SGHTA, CDR2 FQGNSA, per germline. This CDR3 has 18 residues.

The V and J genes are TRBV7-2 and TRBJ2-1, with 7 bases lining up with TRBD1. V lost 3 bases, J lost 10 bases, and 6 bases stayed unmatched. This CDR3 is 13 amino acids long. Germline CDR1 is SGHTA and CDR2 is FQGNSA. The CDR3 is CASSLEQGWEQFF. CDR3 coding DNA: TGTGCCAGCAGCTTGGAACAGGGGTGGGAGCAGTTCTTC.

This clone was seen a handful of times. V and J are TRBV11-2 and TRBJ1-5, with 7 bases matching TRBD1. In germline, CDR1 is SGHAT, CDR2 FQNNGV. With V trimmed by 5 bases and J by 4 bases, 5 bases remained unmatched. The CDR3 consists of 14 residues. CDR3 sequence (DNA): TGTGCCAGCAGCCCGACAGGGTTAAATCAGCCCCAGCATTTT. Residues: CASSPTGLNQPQHF.

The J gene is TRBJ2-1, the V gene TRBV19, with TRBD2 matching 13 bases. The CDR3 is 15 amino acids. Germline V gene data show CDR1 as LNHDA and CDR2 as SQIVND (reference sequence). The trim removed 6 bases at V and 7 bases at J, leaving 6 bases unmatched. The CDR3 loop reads CASRITSGRANEQFF. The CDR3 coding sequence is TGTGCCAGTAGGATTACTAGCGGGAGGGCGAATGAGCAGTTCTTC.

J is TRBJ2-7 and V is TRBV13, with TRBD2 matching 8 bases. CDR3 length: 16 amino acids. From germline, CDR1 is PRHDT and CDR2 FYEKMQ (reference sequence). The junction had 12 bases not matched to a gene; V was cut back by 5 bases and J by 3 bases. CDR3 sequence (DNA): TGTGCCAGCAGCCCTCGGGGTAGCGGGATGGGCTACGAGCAGTACTTC. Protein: CASSPRGSGMGYEQYF.

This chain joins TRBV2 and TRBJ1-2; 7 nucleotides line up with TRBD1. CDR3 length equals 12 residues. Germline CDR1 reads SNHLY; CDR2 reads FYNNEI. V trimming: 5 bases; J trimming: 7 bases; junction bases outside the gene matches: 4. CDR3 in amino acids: CASSTGVPGYTF. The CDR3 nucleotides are TGTGCCAGCAGTACAGGGGTTCCTGGCTACACCTTC.

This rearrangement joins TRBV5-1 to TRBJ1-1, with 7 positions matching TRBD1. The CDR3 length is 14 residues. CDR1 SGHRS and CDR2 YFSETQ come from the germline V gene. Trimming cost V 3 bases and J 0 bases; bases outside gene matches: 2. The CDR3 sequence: CASSYTGVNTEAFF. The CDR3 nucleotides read TGCGCCAGCAGCTATACAGGGGTGAACACTGAAGCTTTCTTT.

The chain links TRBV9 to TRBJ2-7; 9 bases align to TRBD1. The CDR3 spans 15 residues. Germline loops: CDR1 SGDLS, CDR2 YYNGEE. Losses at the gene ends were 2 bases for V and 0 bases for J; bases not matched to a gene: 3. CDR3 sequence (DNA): TGTGCCAGCAGCGTCACAGGGGGCCCCTCCTACGAGCAGTACTTC. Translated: CASSVTGGPSYEQYF.

This CDR3 is CASSTSRLQGLQETQYF. The CDR3 region has the DNA TGTGCCAGTAGTACTTCTCGCCTACAGGGGCTCCAAGAGACCCAGTACTTC. This rearrangement joins TRBV19 to TRBJ2-5, with 7 bases matching TRBD1. The V segment lost 4 bases and the J segment 1 base; nucleotides outside the gene matches: 12. The germline V gene has CDR1 LNHDA and CDR2 SQIVND (reference sequence). CDR3 length: 17 amino acids.

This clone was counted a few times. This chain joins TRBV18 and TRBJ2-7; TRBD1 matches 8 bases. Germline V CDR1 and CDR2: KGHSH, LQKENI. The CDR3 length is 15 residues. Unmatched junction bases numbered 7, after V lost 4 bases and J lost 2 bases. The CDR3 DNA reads TGTGCCAGCTCACACACGACAGGGGAGACCTACGAGCAGTACTTC. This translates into CASSHTTGETYEQYF. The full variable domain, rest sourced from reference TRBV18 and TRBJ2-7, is NAGVMQNPRHLVRRRGQEARLRCSPMKGHSHVYWYRQLPEEGLKFMVYLQKENIIDESGMPKERFSAEFPKEGPSILRIQQVVRGDSAAYFCASSHTTGETYEQYFGPGTRLTVT.

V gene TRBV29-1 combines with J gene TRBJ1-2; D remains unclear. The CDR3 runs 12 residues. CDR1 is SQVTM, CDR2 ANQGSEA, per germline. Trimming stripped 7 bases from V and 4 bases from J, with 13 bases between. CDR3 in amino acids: CSAPEAGYGYTF. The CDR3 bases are TGCAGCGCTCCAGAAGCGGGCTATGGCTACACCTTC. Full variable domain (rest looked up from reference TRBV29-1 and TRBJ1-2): SAVISQKPSRDICQRGTSLTIQCQVDSQVTMMFWYRQQPGQSLTLIATANQGSEATYESGFVIDKFPISRPNLTFSTLTVSNMSPEDSSIYLCSAPEAGYGYTFGSGTRLTVV.

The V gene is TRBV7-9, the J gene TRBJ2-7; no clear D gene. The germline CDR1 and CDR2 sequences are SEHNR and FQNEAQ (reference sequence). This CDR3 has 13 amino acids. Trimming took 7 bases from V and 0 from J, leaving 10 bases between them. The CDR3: CASIPRSSYEQYF. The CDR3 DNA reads TGTGCCAGCATCCCTAGGAGCTCCTACGAGCAGTACTTC.

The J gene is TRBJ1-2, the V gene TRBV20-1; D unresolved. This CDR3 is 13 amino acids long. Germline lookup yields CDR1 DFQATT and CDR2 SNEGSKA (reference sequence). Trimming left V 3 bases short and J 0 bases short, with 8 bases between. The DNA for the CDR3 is TGCAGTGCTAGTAAGGGAGCTAACTATGGCTACACCTTC. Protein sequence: CSASKGANYGYTF.

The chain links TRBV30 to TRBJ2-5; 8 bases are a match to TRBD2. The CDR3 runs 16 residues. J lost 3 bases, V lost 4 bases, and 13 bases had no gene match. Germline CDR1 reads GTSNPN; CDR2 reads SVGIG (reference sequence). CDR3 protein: CAWKVPHGRGEETQYF. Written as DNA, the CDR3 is TGTGCCTGGAAGGTCCCCCACGGGAGGGGGGAAGAGACCCAGTACTTC.